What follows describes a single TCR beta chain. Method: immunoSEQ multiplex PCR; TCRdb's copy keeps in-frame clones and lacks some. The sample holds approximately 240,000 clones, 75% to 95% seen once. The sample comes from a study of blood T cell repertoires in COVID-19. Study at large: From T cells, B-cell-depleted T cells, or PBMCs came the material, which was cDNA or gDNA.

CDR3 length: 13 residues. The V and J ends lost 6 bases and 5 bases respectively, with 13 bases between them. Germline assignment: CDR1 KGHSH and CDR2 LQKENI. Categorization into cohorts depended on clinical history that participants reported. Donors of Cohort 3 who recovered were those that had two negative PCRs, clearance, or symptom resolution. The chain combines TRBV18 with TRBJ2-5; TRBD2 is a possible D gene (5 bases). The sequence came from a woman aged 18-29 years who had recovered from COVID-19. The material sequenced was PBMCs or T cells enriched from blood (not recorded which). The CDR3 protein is CASSAGSVETQYF. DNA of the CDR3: TGTGCCAGCTCCGCGGGTAGTGTGGAGACCCAGTACTTC.